This T cell receptor (beta chain) was sequenced in a study of early T cells in non-severe SARS-CoV-2 infection. Study-level background: Chains stayed unpaired after sequencing of bulk RNA from unsorted whole blood. Findings and limits, study-wide: VDJdb matching favored anti-spike CD8 responses, missing private and CD4 specificities.

Comment on this clonotype: The antigen remains unidentified.

The V gene's germline CDR1 is KGHSH and CDR2 LQKENI. The CDR3 has 12 residues. V gave up 5 bases and J gave up 7 bases, with 12 bases separating them. The TCR library protocol was used to attach unique molecular identifiers. These identifiers were attached to individual cDNA molecules. TCRdb reprocessed the 5' RACE reads with MiXCR, giving one entry per CDR3 protein. Among more than 80,000 distinct CDR3 sequences listed, about 10% were seen once. This receptor was taken from an adult who was a healthcare worker with PCR-confirmed SARS-CoV-2 infection or an uninfected control (not recorded which). Sample: whole blood. V and J are TRBV18 and TRBJ2-7, with D hard to call. The CDR3 loop is CASSANREEQYF. CDR3 DNA sequence: TGTGCCAGCTCAGCGAATCGTGAAGAGCAGTACTTC.